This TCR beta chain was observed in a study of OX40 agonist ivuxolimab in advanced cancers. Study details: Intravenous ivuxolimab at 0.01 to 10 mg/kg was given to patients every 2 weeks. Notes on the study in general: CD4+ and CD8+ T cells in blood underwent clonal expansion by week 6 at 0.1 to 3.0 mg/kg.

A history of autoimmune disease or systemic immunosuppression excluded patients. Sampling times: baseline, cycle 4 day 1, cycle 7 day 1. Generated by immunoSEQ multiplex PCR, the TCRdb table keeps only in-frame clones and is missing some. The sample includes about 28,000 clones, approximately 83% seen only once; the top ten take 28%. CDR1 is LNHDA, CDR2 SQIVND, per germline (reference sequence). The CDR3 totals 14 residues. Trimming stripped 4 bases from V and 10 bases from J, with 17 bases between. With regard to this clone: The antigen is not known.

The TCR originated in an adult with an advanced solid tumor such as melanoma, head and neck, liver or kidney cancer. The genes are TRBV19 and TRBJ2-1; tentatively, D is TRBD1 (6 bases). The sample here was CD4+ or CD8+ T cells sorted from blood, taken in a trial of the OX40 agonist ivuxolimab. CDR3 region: CASSKLRTADEQFF. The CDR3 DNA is TGTGCCAGTAGTAAACTTCGGACAGCTGACGAGCAGTTCTTC.